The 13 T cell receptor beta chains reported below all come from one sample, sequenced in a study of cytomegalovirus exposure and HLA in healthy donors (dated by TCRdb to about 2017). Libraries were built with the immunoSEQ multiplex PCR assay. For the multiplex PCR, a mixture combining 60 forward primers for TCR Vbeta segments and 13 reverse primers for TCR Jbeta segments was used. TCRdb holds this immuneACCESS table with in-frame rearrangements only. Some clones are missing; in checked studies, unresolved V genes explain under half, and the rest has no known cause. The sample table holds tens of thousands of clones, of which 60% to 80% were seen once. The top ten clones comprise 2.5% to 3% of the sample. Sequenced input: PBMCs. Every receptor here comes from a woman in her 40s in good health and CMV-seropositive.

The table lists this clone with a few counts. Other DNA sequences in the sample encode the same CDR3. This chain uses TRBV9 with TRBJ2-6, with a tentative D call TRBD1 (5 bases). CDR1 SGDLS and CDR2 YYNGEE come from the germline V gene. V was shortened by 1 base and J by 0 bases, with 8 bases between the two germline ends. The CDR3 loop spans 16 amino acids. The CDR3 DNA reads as TGTGCCAGCAGCGTAACCCAGGGCTCTGGGGCCAACGTCCTGACTTTC. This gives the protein CASSVTQGSGANVLTF.

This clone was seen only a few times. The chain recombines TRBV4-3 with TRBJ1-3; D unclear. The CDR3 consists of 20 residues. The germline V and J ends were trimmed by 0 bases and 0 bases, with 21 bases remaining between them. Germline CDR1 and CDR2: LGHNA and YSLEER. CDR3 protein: CASSQESINKAVNSGNTIYF. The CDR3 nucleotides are TGCGCCAGCAGCCAAGAATCGATTAATAAAGCCGTAAACTCTGGAAACACCATATATTTT.

CDR3 protein: CASSFGRATDTQYF. The DNA for the CDR3 is TGTGCCAGCAGCTTCGGCAGGGCCACAGATACGCAGTATTTT. The chain combines TRBV5-6 with TRBJ2-3, with TRBD1 as a possible D gene (5 bases). Looked up from germline, CDR1 is SGHDT and CDR2 is YYEEEE. The CDR3 spans 14 residues. V lost 2 bases to trimming and J lost 2 bases, with 9 bases between them.

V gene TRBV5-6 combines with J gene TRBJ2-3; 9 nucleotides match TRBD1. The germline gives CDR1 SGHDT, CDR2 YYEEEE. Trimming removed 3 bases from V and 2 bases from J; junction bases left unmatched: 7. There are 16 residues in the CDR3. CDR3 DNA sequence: TGTGCCAGCAGCTCCTGGGACAGGGACCTCACAGATACGCAGTATTTT. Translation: CASSSWDRDLTDTQYF.

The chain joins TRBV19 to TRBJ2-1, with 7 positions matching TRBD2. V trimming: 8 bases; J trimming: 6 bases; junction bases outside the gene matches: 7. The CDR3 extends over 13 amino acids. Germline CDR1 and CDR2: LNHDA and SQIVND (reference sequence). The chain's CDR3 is CASYTPGGNEQFF. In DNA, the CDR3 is TGTGCCAGTTACACTCCGGGGGGCAATGAGCAGTTCTTC. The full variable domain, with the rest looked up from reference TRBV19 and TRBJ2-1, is DGGITQSPKYLFRKEGQNVTLSCEQNLNHDAMYWYRQDPGQGLRLIYYSQIVNDFQKGDIAEGYSVSREKKESFPLTVTSAQKNPTAFYLCASYTPGGNEQFFGPGTRLTVL.

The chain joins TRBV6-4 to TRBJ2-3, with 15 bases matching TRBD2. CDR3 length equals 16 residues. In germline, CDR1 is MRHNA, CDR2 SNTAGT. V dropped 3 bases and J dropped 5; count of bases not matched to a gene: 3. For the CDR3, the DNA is TGTGCCAGCAGTGAATCGGGACTAGCGGGGGGAGATACGCAGTATTTT. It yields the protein CASSESGLAGGDTQYF.

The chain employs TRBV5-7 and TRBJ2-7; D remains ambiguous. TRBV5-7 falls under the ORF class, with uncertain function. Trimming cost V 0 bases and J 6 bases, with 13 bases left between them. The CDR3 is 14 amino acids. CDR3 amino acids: CASSLAQESGEQYF. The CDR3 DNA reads TGTGCCAGCAGCTTGGCCCAGGAATCTGGCGAGCAGTACTTC.

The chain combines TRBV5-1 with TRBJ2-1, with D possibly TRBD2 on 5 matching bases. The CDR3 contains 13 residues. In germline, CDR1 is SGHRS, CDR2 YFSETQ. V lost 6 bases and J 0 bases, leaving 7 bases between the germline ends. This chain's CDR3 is CASTEGSYNEQFF. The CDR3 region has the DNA TGCGCCAGCACAGAGGGCTCCTACAATGAGCAGTTCTTC. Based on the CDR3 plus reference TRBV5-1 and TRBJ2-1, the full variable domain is KAGVTQTPRYLIKTRGQQVTLSCSPISGHRSVSWYQQTPGQGLQFLFEYFSETQRNKGNFPGRFSGRQFSNSRSEMNVSTLELGDSALYLCASTEGSYNEQFFGPGTRLTVL.

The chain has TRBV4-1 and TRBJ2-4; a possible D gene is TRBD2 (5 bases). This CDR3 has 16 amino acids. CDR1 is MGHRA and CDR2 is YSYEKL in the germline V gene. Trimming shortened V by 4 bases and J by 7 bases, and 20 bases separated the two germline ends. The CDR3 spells CASSRLFEGLVNIQYF. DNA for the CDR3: TGCGCCAGCAGCCGCCTCTTCGAGGGCTTAGTGAACATTCAGTACTTC.

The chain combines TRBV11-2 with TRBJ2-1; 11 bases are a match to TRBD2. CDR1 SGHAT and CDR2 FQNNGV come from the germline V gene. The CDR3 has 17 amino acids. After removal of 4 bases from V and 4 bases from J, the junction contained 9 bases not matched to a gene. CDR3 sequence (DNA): TGTGCCAGCAGCTCCGGGACTAGCGGAGGATGGTACAATGAGCAGTTCTTC. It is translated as CASSSGTSGGWYNEQFF.

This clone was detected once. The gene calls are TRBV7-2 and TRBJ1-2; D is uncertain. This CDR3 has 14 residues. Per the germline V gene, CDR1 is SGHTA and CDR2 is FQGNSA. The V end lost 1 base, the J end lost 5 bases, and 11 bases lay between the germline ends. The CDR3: CASSLGETGYGYTF. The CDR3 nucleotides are TGTGCCAGCAGCTTAGGGGAAACGGGGTATGGCTACACCTTC.

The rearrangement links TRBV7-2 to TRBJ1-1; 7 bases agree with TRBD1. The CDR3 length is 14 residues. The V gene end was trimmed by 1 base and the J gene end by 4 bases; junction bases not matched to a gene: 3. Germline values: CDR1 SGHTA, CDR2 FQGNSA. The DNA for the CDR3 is TGTGCCAGCAGCTTAGAGGGGGCGGCCACTGAAGCTTTCTTT. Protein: CASSLEGAATEAFF.

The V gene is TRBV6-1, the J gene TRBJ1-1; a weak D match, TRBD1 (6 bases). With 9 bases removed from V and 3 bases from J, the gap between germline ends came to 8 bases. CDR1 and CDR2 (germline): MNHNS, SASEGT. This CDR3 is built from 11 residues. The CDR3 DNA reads TGTGCCAGTCGACAGGACACTGAAGCTTTCTTT. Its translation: CASRQDTEAFF.